This T cell receptor beta chain is drawn from a study of T cells in Graves' hyperthyroidism and ophthalmopathy. A word on this clonotype: Given a much more abundant clone one base away, this may be a read error.

The source material, RNA transcripts, was used to amplify TCR beta CDR3 regions. Researchers ran a first-round RT-PCR on the TCR CDR3 using the HTBI primer set. TCRdb re-derived calls from the multiplex PCR reads in MiXCR, one entry per CDR3 protein. The sample contains a few hundred thousand distinct CDR3 sequences, around 15% of which appear only once. The sequence was obtained from a woman in her 40s with Graves' ophthalmopathy. What was sequenced was blood.

CDR3 protein: CTSSYRVNYEQYF. CDR3 bases: TGTACCAGCTCATACAGGGTTAACTACGAGCAGTACTTC. The J gene is TRBJ2-7, the V gene TRBV27; TRBD1 is a possible D gene (6 bases). Germline V gene data show CDR1 as MNHEY and CDR2 as SMNVEV (reference sequence). The CDR3 extends over 13 amino acids.